This TCR beta chain was retrieved from a study of T cell responses to AZD1222 COVID-19 vaccine. Assay used: immunoSEQ multiplex PCR; TCRdb lists only in-frame clones, some missing. The top ten clones hold about 9% of a sample with roughly 150,000 clones, about 93% of them seen once. This sequence originates from an adult in good health. The sequencing used peripheral blood, collected on day 0 of AZD1222 vaccination.

The CDR3 protein is CASSYWAPLGSEAFF. The CDR3 coding sequence is TGTGCCAGCAGTTACTGGGCCCCATTGGGTTCTGAAGCTTTCTTT. The chain combines TRBV6-2 or TRBV6-3 with TRBJ1-1; D remains unclear. The V end lost 1 base, the J end lost 6 bases, and 15 bases lay between the germline ends. The CDR3 is 15 residues long. Germline V lookup: CDR1 MNHEY, CDR2 SVGEGT.